This T cell receptor (beta chain) was recorded in a study of radiation and T cells in renal cell carcinoma. Study outcomes and limitations: Top tumor clonotypes rose in blood 2 weeks post-radiation, then contracted.

In germline, CDR1 is MNHEY, CDR2 SVGAGI. This CDR3 has 14 residues. The germline V and J ends were trimmed by 2 bases and 0 bases, with 5 bases remaining between them. The repertoire was sequenced with immunoSEQ multiplex PCR; TCRdb's copy has only in-frame clones and lacks some. The top ten clones hold 25% to 35% of a sample with fewer than 45,000 clones, over 80% of them seen once. Time point here: blood 4 weeks post-SBRT, at nephrectomy. Treatment of the sample: 15 Gy SBRT to primary tumor, nephrectomy 4 weeks later. Nephrectomy followed 15 Gy stereotactic body radiation by 4 weeks. Blood was sampled at baseline, 2 weeks and 4 weeks after SBRT. In its sample, this clone was seen once. The antigen remains undetermined.

Sequences were derived from blood, sampled from a patient whose treatment included radiotherapy and nephrectomy. This receptor was identified in a woman in her 70s with renal cell carcinoma. The rearrangement links TRBV6-5 to TRBJ2-1; D is undetermined. In DNA form, the CDR3 reads TGTGCCAGCAGTTACAGGAGCTCCTACAATGAGCAGTTCTTC. Protein: CASSYRSSYNEQFF.